This TCR beta chain was obtained from a study of blood T cell repertoires in COVID-19. The assay was immunoSEQ multiplex PCR, and TCRdb's table has in-frame clones only and misses some. In the table there are hundreds of thousands of clones, about 85% of which are singletons. The ends lost 2 bases at V and 5 bases at J; junction bases unmatched: 6. The CDR3 length is 15 residues. The germline V gene has CDR1 GTSNPN and CDR2 SVGIG (reference sequence). The sample comprised peripheral blood. This chain connects TRBV30 to TRBJ1-6; 7 bases match TRBD1. The sequence was obtained from a middle-aged man with acute or convalescent COVID-19. CDR3 sequence reads: CAWSMTGINNSPLHF. The CDR3 DNA is TGTGCCTGGAGTATGACAGGGATCAATAATTCACCCCTCCACTTT.